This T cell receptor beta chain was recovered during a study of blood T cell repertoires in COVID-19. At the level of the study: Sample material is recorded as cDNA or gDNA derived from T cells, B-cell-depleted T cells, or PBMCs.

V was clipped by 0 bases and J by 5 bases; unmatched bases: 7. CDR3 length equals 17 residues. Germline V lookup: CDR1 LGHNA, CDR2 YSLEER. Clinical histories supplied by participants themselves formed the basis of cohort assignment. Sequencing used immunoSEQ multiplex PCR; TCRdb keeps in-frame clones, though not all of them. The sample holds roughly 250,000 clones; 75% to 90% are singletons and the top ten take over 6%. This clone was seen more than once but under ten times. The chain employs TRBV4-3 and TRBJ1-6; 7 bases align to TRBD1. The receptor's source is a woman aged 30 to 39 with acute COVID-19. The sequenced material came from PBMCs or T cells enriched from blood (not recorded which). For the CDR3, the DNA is TGCGCCAGCAGCCAAGATTCTTCAGGGGGTAATAATTCACCCCTCCACTTT. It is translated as CASSQDSSGGNNSPLHF.